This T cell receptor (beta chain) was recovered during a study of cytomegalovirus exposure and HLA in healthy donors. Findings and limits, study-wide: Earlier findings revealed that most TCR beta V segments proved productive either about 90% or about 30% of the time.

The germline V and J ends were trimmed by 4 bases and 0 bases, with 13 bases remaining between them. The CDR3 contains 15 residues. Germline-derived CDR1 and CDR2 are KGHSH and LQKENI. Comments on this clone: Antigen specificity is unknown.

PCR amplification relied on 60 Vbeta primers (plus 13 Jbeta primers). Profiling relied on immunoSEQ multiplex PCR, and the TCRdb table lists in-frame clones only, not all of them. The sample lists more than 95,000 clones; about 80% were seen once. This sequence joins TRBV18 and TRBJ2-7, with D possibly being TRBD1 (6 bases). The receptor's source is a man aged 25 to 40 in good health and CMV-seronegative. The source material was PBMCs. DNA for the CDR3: TGTGCCAGCTCACGTGGGACACTCAGCTCCTACGAGCAGTACTTC. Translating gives CASSRGTLSSYEQYF.